The T cell receptor beta chain under discussion was sequenced for a study of blood T cell repertoires in COVID-19. Repertoires were generated with immunoSEQ multiplex PCR, while TCRdb's copy carries only in-frame clones and drops some. Here the sample spans some 89,000 clones, roughly nine tenths being singletons. The sequenced sample was peripheral blood. The TCR originated in a man in his fifties or sixties with acute or convalescent COVID-19.

CDR3 coding DNA: TGTGCCAGCAGTCCCGGGGGGGGAACAGATACGCAGTATTTT. The encoded protein is CASSPGGGTDTQYF. This sequence joins TRBV6-2 or TRBV6-3 and TRBJ2-3, with 8 bases identical to TRBD2. The CDR3 contains 14 residues. Germline CDR1 is MNHEY and CDR2 is SVGEGT. V was clipped by 5 bases and J by 3 bases; unmatched bases: 4.